Listed below are T cell receptor beta chains from one sample, sequenced in a study of T-cell memory formation after mild COVID-19. TCRdb re-called the 5' RACE reads through MiXCR, storing one row per CDR3 protein. The sample holds about 180,000 distinct CDR3 sequences, around 18% seen once. Sequenced material: PBMCs or a T cell subset sorted from them (not recorded which). Source of these receptors: a man between 18 and 35 years old who had mild COVID-19 (a few samples of this study predate the infection). Cell type and time point are not known. The CDR3 runs from the conserved cysteine through the conserved F or W.

V	J	CDR3
TRBV20-1	TRBJ2-1	CSARNSGGADEQFF
TRBV4-3	TRBJ2-2	CASSPEGPGATNTGELFF
TRBV5-1	TRBJ1-1	CASSSRALGERTEAFF
TRBV7-2	TRBJ1-1	CASSLTGTNTEAFF
TRBV5-1	TRBJ1-1	CASSSGPGVGTEAFF
TRBV18	TRBJ1-2	CASSPTRRGYGYTF
TRBV2	TRBJ2-7	CASRVRDRAVNEQYF
TRBV7-2	TRBJ2-1	CASSSRDSVYNEQFF
TRBV6-5	TRBJ1-3	CASSYGVQGASGNTIYF
TRBV11-2	TRBJ2-2	CASSLDPRGRGVF
TRBV12-3/TRBV12-4	TRBJ2-4	CASKLRGSVDIQYF
TRBV20-1	TRBJ2-5	CSASIDGAETQYF
TRBV7-2	TRBJ2-3	CASSLGANTDTQYF
TRBV5-1	TRBJ1-2	CASSQQGSGSNYGYTF
TRBV12-3/TRBV12-4	TRBJ2-3	CASTPRTSPPTDTQYF
TRBV19	TRBJ1-5	CASSIQTGENGQPQHF
TRBV5-1	TRBJ2-1	CASSFDQSSYNEQFF
TRBV27	TRBJ1-2	CASSSQGNYGYTF
TRBV14	TRBJ1-1	CASSVQPNTEAFF
TRBV5-1	TRBJ2-7	CASSLGTSNAYEQYF
TRBV6-2/TRBV6-3	TRBJ2-6	CASSFQAAGANVLTF
TRBV5-1	TRBJ1-2	CASSLKPVGGYTF
TRBV12-3/TRBV12-4	TRBJ2-5	CASSSSGGAQETQYF
TRBV3-1	TRBJ1-5	CASSQARGNQPQHF
TRBV28	TRBJ1-6	CASSFMQGYSPLHF
TRBV6-5	TRBJ2-2	CASSLRVFTGELFF
TRBV7-9	TRBJ1-2	CASSLGRLRDSNYGYTF
TRBV7-9	TRBJ1-5	CASSFHGNQPQHF
TRBV7-9	TRBJ1-2	CASRRGNYGYTF
TRBV24-1	TRBJ2-2	CATSDLPSGGGNTGELFF
TRBV2	TRBJ2-5	CASAGAAAYQETQYF
TRBV10-3	TRBJ1-2	CAISDTYGYTF
TRBV7-9	TRBJ1-3	CASSPPAGTIYF
TRBV29-1	TRBJ2-3	CSVDPADTQYF
TRBV7-2	TRBJ2-1	CASSRHRTYNEQFF
TRBV7-9	TRBJ1-2	CASSLGTANYGYTF
TRBV5-1	TRBJ2-7	CASSGTGSPYEQYF
TRBV4-3	TRBJ2-2	CASSQDPGVSGELFF
TRBV21-1	TRBJ2-7	CASSKGRIPTRVEQYF
TRBV20-1	TRBJ1-5	CSARRGGAKEPQHF
TRBV4-3	TRBJ2-3	CASSQDLGQPTDTQYF
TRBV7-2	TRBJ1-5	CASSSYGGNQPKHF
TRBV15	TRBJ1-2	CATSREGQEANYGYTF
TRBV9	TRBJ2-5	CASSAFGLQGGETQYF
TRBV11-2	TRBJ2-1	CASSSAGTSTGRGQFF
TRBV6-2/TRBV6-3	TRBJ1-5	CASSYAGAPAQHF
TRBV11-2	TRBJ2-3	CASSLDPVDTQYF
TRBV5-1	TRBJ1-3	CASSFMAGENTIYF
TRBV3-1	TRBJ1-2	CASSQVTGSYNYGYTF
TRBV12-3/TRBV12-4	TRBJ1-2	CASSLLRGGGYTF
TRBV7-7	TRBJ2-5	CASSIRDGGETQYF
TRBV20-1	TRBJ1-2	CSAGQGAYGYTF
TRBV7-9	TRBJ2-2	CASSLSFLLGDTGELFF
TRBV7-2	TRBJ2-3	CASSLASVTAGEDTQYF
TRBV7-9	TRBJ2-1	CASSSPGPRPHEQFF
TRBV4-3	TRBJ2-3	CASSRSGTSENTQYF
TRBV5-1	TRBJ1-2	CASSLGGPNYGYTF
TRBV6-6	TRBJ1-5	CASRDRTGKRNQPQHF
TRBV5-1	TRBJ2-3	CASRTSGASTDTQYF
TRBV6-2/TRBV6-3	TRBJ2-3	CASNPWGGPDTQYF